The T cell receptor beta chain described here comes from a study of cytomegalovirus exposure and HLA in healthy donors (dated by TCRdb to about 2017). Describing the broader study: In an earlier analysis of around 540 of the donors, approximately 260 Gb of sequence data and 100 million or so unique TCR beta sequences from about 190 million T cells were reported. Among the approximately 400 genotyped donors, approximately 82% belonged to the genetic ancestry cluster associated with self-reported Caucasian donors. The number of typed donors differed by locus: about 620-640 for A, B, C, DRB1 and DQB1; some 540 for DQA1; approximately 600 for DPA1; and some 470 for DPB1. Roughly 300 gigabases of sequencing data and 70 million to 100 million unique TCR sequences made up an early release that covered approximately 650 HLA-typed donors. Donor age, sex, ethnicity and CMV serostatus were compiled together with the repertoire data. Every repertoire in the discovery cohort had been generated on one and the same sequencing platform. Rather than drawing on any new phenotypic data, the later analysis identified candidate immune exposures from TCR beta sequences and the way those sequences occurred across donors. A later genetic analysis used genome-wide SNP genotypes for about 65% of the roughly 670 donors, treating that subset as a discovery cohort. Along with the approximately 600-subject first cohort, a separate validation cohort of some 130 different subjects was used. To study patterns of TCR occurrence, a later analysis re-analyzed previously published TCR beta repertoires from 666 donors and added high-resolution HLA genotyping. Several DR-DQ haplotypes were handled as single units for association and clustering because linkage in the cohort was strong. The T cell repertoires of under 750 subjects were profiled by immunosequencing and related to cytomegalovirus serostatus. High-throughput TCR immunosequencing, statistical association of individual TCRs with disease status, and machine learning were combined to predict cytomegalovirus infection status. An earlier analysis of approximately 630 of the donors applied high-throughput TCR beta sequencing to assess whether each TCR beta V gene segment acted as functional or pseudogenic. HLA typing covered class I and class II loci at four-digit resolution. Across about 380 genotyped donors of the cohort, an average of roughly 200,000 unique TCR beta nucleotide sequences per donor were sequenced, and around 19% of those sequences were non-productive. The study aimed to test whether signatures of past pathogen exposure could be identified by cataloging public T cell receptors.

This clone was observed once. Its antigen has not been determined. Base quality data are lacking; no much larger clone is found one base away. The germline V end is reduced by 0 bases and the J end by 9 bases; junction bases left unmatched: 9. The CDR3 goes from the cysteine to the phenylalanine over 15 residues. CDR3 DNA is the only sequence kept; it has 45 bases, read in frame from the first base. CDR1 and CDR2, per the germline V gene, are SGHDT and YYEEEE. Study-wide conclusions, independent of this receptor: Roughly uniform sequencing depth across donors was assumed in presence/absence analyses, although this assumption may not hold. An earlier analysis of approximately 570 of the donors showed that most TCR beta V segments appeared in productive rearrangements either about 90% or about 30% of the time, which broadly matched IMGT annotations. Most TCR sequences were observed very rarely across donors, whereas some public TCRs were present in many individuals. According to the authors, the approach could potentially be generalized to other disease states and immunological phenotypes. According to a later analysis, TCR association rates differed among HLA loci, with DRB1 alleles showing the most associated TCRs and HLA-C alleles showing the fewest. The 87-base-pair reads could not distinguish some IMGT-functional V segments, including TRBV6-2 and TRBV6-3, so those segments were excluded. Because HLA typing was missing for some donors at each locus, association tests included only the typed subset. A few of the identified cytomegalovirus-associated TCR beta chains were confirmed in vitro to be specific for cytomegalovirus antigens. This cohort had only TCR beta chains sequenced, and the lack of alpha or paired-chain data limited which features could be detected. Several of the top co-occurrence clusters appeared to be linked to parvovirus B19, influenza, CMV and Epstein-Barr virus, according to a later analysis. A cluster of highly shared sequence variants was judged likely to be a technical artifact of the sequencing pipeline. A further reported finding was that TCR beta sequences accurately predicted the HLA-A and HLA-B alleles for most subjects in the first cohort. The classifier was reported to diagnose cytomegalovirus status with high specificity and sensitivity in both the original cohort and the validation cohort. Specific HLA alleles were associated with 16,951 TCR beta sequences at a false discovery rate of 0.05 in a later analysis. In a later analysis, HLA-associated TCR beta chains were found to be more clonally expanded and to have lower generation probabilities than equally common non-associated chains. According to a later analysis, most CMV-associated TCR beta chains appeared to be HLA-restricted, and the HLA associations seemed to be driven largely by CMV exposure. An association between a missense DCLRE1C variant and V-gene and J-gene trimming of TCR beta chains was found in a later genetic analysis and replicated in an independent cohort. For the cohort, immune exposure information was limited to CMV serostatus. A later genetic analysis reported fewer N-insertions in productive TCRs among donors in an Asian-associated ancestry cluster than the roughly 700-donor mean. The study gave a list of more than 150 TCR beta chains associated with cytomegalovirus. About 17 rarely observed V segments, including chromosome 9 orphons, were excluded from the earlier analysis of about 500 of the donors because counts were too low. When HLA alleles, especially DR and DQ, strongly co-occurred, attributing TCR associations to individual alleles was difficult. Linkage disequilibrium might explain the correlated functional status among segregating V segments, but an unknown experimental factor could not be ruled out.

The cohort comprised around 690 healthy bone marrow donors. At the time of sampling, every cohort member was nominally healthy, though immune exposures that went unrecorded were likely present. The donor tested CMV seronegative, placing the donor among the 352 seronegative members of the cohort. A peripheral blood sample was provided by each donor, and peripheral blood mononuclear cells were used for TCR beta sequencing. Genomic DNA extraction from the blood cell samples was performed with the Qiagen DNeasy Blood Extraction Kit. Preparation of the library involved the immunoSEQ multiplex PCR assay. For the multiplex PCR, a mixture combining 60 forward primers for TCR Vbeta segments and 13 reverse primers for TCR Jbeta segments was used. Amplification of the CDR3 region of rearranged TCR beta genes was performed with a multiplex PCR assay on genomic DNA. The Illumina HiSeq System was used to sequence the amplified TCR beta libraries as 87-base-pair reads. Concerning the study's data processing: A later analysis tallied around 87 million unique TCR beta chains across the approximately 670 repertoires, and around 12 million of those chains were shared by two or more donors. Raw reads were error-corrected and collapsed into unique sequences with a nearest-neighbor algorithm that merged closely related sequences to remove PCR and sequencing errors. CDR3 sequences were aligned to IMGT reference sequences to assign V, D and J gene segments. For a sequence to be retained, at least a six-nucleotide match to both a V gene segment and a J gene segment was required. A rearrangement counted as productive if the CDR3 had no stop codons and remained in frame with V and J, and every other rearrangement counted as non-productive. Following IMGT convention, CDR3 was defined as the stretch from the second conserved V-encoded cysteine up to the conserved J-encoded phenylalanine. The earlier analysis of 587 of the donors excluded any sequence lacking an unambiguous match to a single V gene segment. In an earlier analysis of 587 of the donors, a V segment was called functional when productive rearrangements were above 56.7%, and segregating when the standard deviation between donors exceeded 5%. A statistical classification framework was built for diagnosing cytomegalovirus status from the catalog of TCR beta chain sequences. A later analysis assigned V and J genes by comparing TCR nucleotide sequences with IMGT/GENE-DB human TR gene sequences. Using the TCRdist pipeline, a later analysis assigned CDR3 sequences along with most-parsimonious VDJ recombination scenarios. In a later analysis, each TCR beta chain was defined by its CDR3 amino acid sequence together with its V-gene family, and reads lacking a unique V-gene family were excluded. To address suspected cross-contamination and a sequencing artifact, a later analysis removed 550 to 750 highly shared, low-generation-probability nucleotide sequences. A later analysis calculated a clonal expansion index for each public chain from normalized within-repertoire ranks of inferred template counts. In a later analysis, generation probabilities were computed using a VDJ recombination model fitted to out-of-frame rearrangements, and the results were checked against IGoR. Hypergeometric tests were used in a later analysis to score TCR-TCR, TCR-HLA and TCR-CMV co-occurrence, with a repertoire-size bias correction applied to the TCR pairs. To estimate false discovery rates, a later analysis permuted the HLA or CMV assignments 20 times. A later analysis grouped co-occurring TCRs with DBSCAN, adding TCRdist sequence similarity when clustering within HLA-allele-positive subsets. Co-occurrence clustering excluded repertoires with fewer than 30,000 or more than 120,000 public chains, plus five with anomalous nucleotide sharing. In TCRdb, the immuneACCESS table is reduced to in-frame sequences with V and J assigned. These tables do not hold every clone; where another copy was compared, an unresolved V gene accounts for under half, and the others remain unexplained. V, J and clone size are those of that table, while D and trimming were read from the DNA. The sample contains 100,000 or so clones, roughly 15% of them found a single time. The ten largest clones represent roughly 0.8% of the sample.

This TCR came from a female donor in good health and CMV-seronegative. Sample: PBMCs. The V gene is TRBV5-6 and the J gene is TRBJ1-5, and 7 junctional nucleotides match TRBD1. The CDR3 loop reads CASSLAGQAGWPQHF. The DNA reads as follows: TGTGCCAGCAGCTTGGCTGGACAGGCGGGATGGCCCCAGCATTTT. Full variable domain (CDR3 extended with the reference TRBV5-6 and TRBJ1-5 proteins): DAGVTQSPTHLIKTRGQQVTLRCSPKSGHDTVSWYQQALGQGPQFIFQYYEEEERQRGNFPDRFSGHQFPNYSSELNVNALLLGDSALYLCASSLAGQAGWPQHFGDGTRLSIL.